This T cell receptor (beta chain) was obtained from a study of shared clonotypes between healthy human individuals. Study conclusions and caveats: Researchers found naive subsets generally carried larger estimated richness than memory subsets. Specimens sampled were limited to blood, with tissue repertoires likely differing. Measured sharing among donors was expected to vary with sequencing depth.

Germline trimming cut 7 bases from V and 7 bases from J; bases unmatched to any gene: 11. Germline V lookup: CDR1 SQVTM, CDR2 ANQGSEA. The CDR3 is 14 amino acids. This clone showed up just a few times. Its antigen is still unknown. Assay used: immunoSEQ multiplex PCR; TCRdb lists only in-frame clones, some missing. The top ten hold about 1.8% of the sample, which has 550,000 to 850,000 clones, 72% seen once. The chain employs TRBV29-1 and TRBJ2-7; 12 nucleotides match TRBD2. This TCR was sampled from a woman aged 30 to 39 in good health. Sequenced input: memory CD4+ T cells sorted from blood. Subset indicated: CD45RA-negative fraction. The DNA for the CDR3 is TGCAGCGGCCGTCTAGCGGGAGGGCCTGGGGAGCAGTACTTC. It codes for CSGRLAGGPGEQYF.